These 13 T cell receptor beta chains were sequenced from one sample in a study of blood T cell repertoires in COVID-19. Using immunoSEQ multiplex PCR, the repertoire was profiled, and TCRdb retains in-frame clones only, with some absent. The table includes 110,000 to 150,000 clones, approximately 80% detected once. The specimen sequenced was PBMCs or T cells enriched from blood (not recorded which). Receptors originate from a young woman who had been exposed to COVID-19.

The chain has TRBV11-2 and TRBJ1-1, with D uncertain. There are 14 residues in the CDR3. V lost 3 bases and J lost 0, with 8 bases in between. CDR1 is SGHAT, CDR2 FQNNGV, per germline. The DNA for the CDR3 is TGTGCCAGCAGCTTCGGGGATTTGAACACTGAAGCTTTCTTT. This translates into CASSFGDLNTEAFF.

The chain carries TRBV4-1 and TRBJ2-5; D is undetermined. The germline gives CDR1 MGHRA, CDR2 YSYEKL. The V gene lost 2 bases and the J gene lost 3 bases, with 10 bases spanning the gap. The CDR3 consists of 14 residues. CDR3 in amino acids: CASSQFAGEETQYF. CDR3 bases: TGCGCCAGCAGCCAATTTGCCGGAGAAGAGACCCAGTACTTC.

This clone was observed once. In nucleotides, the CDR3 is TGTGCCAGCAGCTTGACTAGCGGGAGCGAGCAGTACTTC. It yields the protein CASSLTSGSEQYF. The chain uses TRBV7-2 and TRBJ2-7; 12 bases align to TRBD2. Germline assignment: CDR1 SGHTA and CDR2 FQGNSA. Trimming removed 3 bases from V and 6 bases from J; junction bases left unmatched: 0. The CDR3 length is 13 residues.

The J gene is TRBJ1-3, the V gene TRBV30; no clear D. CDR1 and CDR2 from the germline V gene are GTSNPN and SVGIG (reference sequence). The CDR3 extends over 15 amino acids. V was clipped by 5 bases and J by 0 bases, with 14 bases between them. CDR3: CAWRLPGSSGNTIYF. CDR3 sequence (DNA): TGTGCCTGGCGTCTCCCAGGAAGCTCTGGAAACACCATATATTTT. The variable domain in full, completed from reference TRBV30 and TRBJ1-3, reads SQTIHQWPATLVQPVGSPLSLECTVEGTSNPNLYWYRQAAGRGLQLLFYSVGIGQISSEVPQNLSASRPQDRQFILSSKKLLLSDSGFYLCAWRLPGSSGNTIYFGEGSWLTVV.

The chain recombines TRBV19 with TRBJ2-7; TRBD1 aligns across 7 bases. J was trimmed by 3 bases and V by 9 bases; bases with no gene match: 14. The CDR3 length is 15 residues. Germline V gives CDR1 LNHDA, CDR2 SQIVND (reference sequence). The CDR3 is CASRSTGEGSYEQYF. The CDR3 coding sequence is TGTGCCAGCCGATCTACAGGGGAAGGGAGCTACGAGCAGTACTTC.

V is TRBV25-1 and J is TRBJ2-5; no clear D gene. This CDR3 is built from 11 residues. V was shortened by 7 bases and J by 4 bases, with 7 bases between the two germline ends. Germline-derived CDR1 and CDR2 are MGHDK and SYGVNS. CDR3 sequence reads: CASTGGETQYF. The CDR3 coding sequence is TGTGCCAGCACCGGTGGAGAGACCCAGTACTTC.

In DNA, the CDR3 is TGTGCCAGCAGCGTAGACCCCTCCGGGGGGCCTAGCACAGATACGCAGTATTTT. Its protein is CASSVDPSGGPSTDTQYF. This chain links TRBV9 with TRBJ2-3; a possible D gene is TRBD2 (7 bases). Trimming cost V 0 bases and J 0 bases, with 17 bases left between them. This CDR3 is built from 18 residues. Looked up from germline, CDR1 is SGDLS and CDR2 is YYNGEE.

V gene TRBV5-1 combines with J gene TRBJ2-1; 8 bases are a match to TRBD2. The CDR3 contains 15 residues. J lost 7 bases, V lost 1 base, and 7 bases had no gene match. Germline lookup yields CDR1 SGHRS and CDR2 YFSETQ. In DNA form, the CDR3 reads TGCGCCAGCAGCTTGTCGGCGGGAGGCGGAAATGAGCAGTTCTTC. It codes for CASSLSAGGGNEQFF.

This chain uses TRBV27 with TRBJ2-7, with a weak D call TRBD2 (8 bases). V shed 8 bases and J shed 6 bases, with 32 bases lying between them. Germline CDR1 reads MNHEY; CDR2 reads SMNVEV (reference sequence). There are 18 residues in the CDR3. CDR3 nucleotides: TGTGCCAGCGCCAGATCAAGGGGGCGGGAGGCCGCGCTCATCGAGCAGTACTTC. It translates to CASARSRGREAALIEQYF.

The CDR3 nucleotides read TGTGCCAAATCAGGGGGCGGCCCCGGGGAGCTGTTTTTT. Its protein is CAKSGGGPGELFF. V is TRBV2 and J is TRBJ2-2, with 8 positions matching TRBD1. Germline V CDR1 and CDR2: SNHLY, FYNNEI. The junction had 7 bases not matched to a gene; V was cut back by 10 bases and J by 6 bases. The CDR3 runs 13 residues.

As regards this clone: Other DNA sequences in the same sample also yield this CDR3. The chain couples TRBV7-3 to TRBJ2-7; 9 bases are shared with TRBD1. Germline V gene lookup returns CDR1 SGHTA and CDR2 FQGTGA. The CDR3 covers 14 residues. With V trimmed by 5 bases and J by 1 base, 3 bases remained unmatched. The CDR3 protein is CASSLTGGSYEQYF. The DNA for the CDR3 is TGTGCCAGCAGCCTGACAGGGGGATCCTACGAGCAGTACTTC.

V and J are TRBV18 and TRBJ1-2, with D perhaps TRBD1 (6 bases). V lost 3 bases and J lost 8, with 22 bases in between. In germline, CDR1 is KGHSH, CDR2 LQKENI. This CDR3 is built from 16 residues. CDR3 nucleotide sequence: TGTGCCAGCTCACCCAGCGGGGGCCTGTTCGTGGGGGGCTACACCTTC. Translating it yields CASSPSGGLFVGGYTF. Variable domain in full (rest from reference TRBV18 and TRBJ1-2): NAGVMQNPRHLVRRRGQEARLRCSPMKGHSHVYWYRQLPEEGLKFMVYLQKENIIDESGMPKERFSAEFPKEGPSILRIQQVVRGDSAAYFCASSPSGGLFVGGYTFGSGTRLTVV.

J is TRBJ1-1 and V is TRBV19, with a weak D call TRBD1 (5 bases). The V and J ends lost 6 bases and 1 base respectively, with 9 bases between them. The CDR3 covers 13 residues. Germline V gene lookup returns CDR1 LNHDA and CDR2 SQIVND (reference sequence). The chain's CDR3 is CASSQGRNTEAFF. The CDR3 coding sequence is TGTGCCAGTAGCCAGGGTCGGAACACTGAAGCTTTCTTT.